A single sample is the source of the 18 T cell receptor beta chains below, sequenced in a study of T cell repertoires in cytomegalovirus infection. TCRdb re-analysed the reads in MiXCR, keeping a single row per CDR3 protein. The table lists over 250,000 distinct CDR3 sequences, about 25% of them singletons. The sequenced sample was PBMCs. The receptors originated from a human donor in good health (CMV status not recorded). Some clones in this sample may be carry-over from other donors' samples.

This clonotype came up a few times. This sequence joins TRBV9 and TRBJ2-7; D gene ambiguous. CDR1 is SGDLS, CDR2 YYNGEE, per germline. Trimming left V 3 bases short and J 7 bases short, with 11 bases between. The CDR3 is 12 residues long. The CDR3 nucleotides read TGTGCCAGCAGCGGGCGACTGGGAGAGCAGTACTTC. Translated: CASSGRLGEQYF.

This clonotype has more than one count but fewer than ten. V usage is TRBV19 and J usage is TRBJ2-4; no clear D. Germline assignment: CDR1 LNHDA and CDR2 SQIVND (reference sequence). The CDR3 runs 13 residues. V was cut by 6 bases and J by 6 bases, with 12 bases left in between. The CDR3 here is CASSTERGNIQYF. CDR3 nucleotide sequence: TGTGCCAGTAGCACGGAGCGAGGAAACATTCAGTACTTC.

The chain employs TRBV6-2 or TRBV6-3 and TRBJ2-1; 15 nucleotides line up with TRBD2. The CDR3 length is 16 residues. V lost 5 bases and J lost 5; bases outside the gene matches: 4. Germline loops: CDR1 MNHEY, CDR2 SVGEGT. CDR3 sequence reads: CASSSRTSGRDNEQFF. CDR3 DNA sequence: TGTGCCAGCAGTAGCCGGACTAGCGGGAGGGACAATGAGCAGTTCTTC.

This clonotype has only a few counts. The V and J genes are TRBV14 and TRBJ2-3; 7 nucleotides align to TRBD1. CDR1 is SGHDN and CDR2 is FVKESK in the germline V gene. The CDR3 has 16 amino acids. V gave up 4 bases and J gave up 6 bases; unmatched junction bases: 13. The CDR3 DNA sequence: TGTGCCAGCAGCCTATTGGGACAGTCCAGTGAGGATACGCAGTATTTT. Translated: CASSLLGQSSEDTQYF. The variable domain in full, completed from reference TRBV14 and TRBJ2-3, reads EAGVTQFPSHSVIEKGQTVTLRCDPISGHDNLYWYRRVMGKEIKFLLHFVKESKQDESGMPNNRFLAERTGGTYSTLKVQPAELEDSGVYFCASSLLGQSSEDTQYFGPGTRLTVL.

By share of the sample, this clonotype is medium-sized. This chain connects TRBV27 to TRBJ2-7; 13 nucleotides agree with TRBD2. Germline V gene sequence: CDR1 MNHEY, CDR2 SMNVEV (reference sequence). Trimming cost V 2 bases and J 3 bases; bases outside gene matches: 1. The CDR3 has 15 amino acids. CDR3 DNA sequence: TGTGCCAGCAGTTTAGGACTAGCGGGGGACTACGAGCAGTACTTC. Translation gives CASSLGLAGDYEQYF.

This rearrangement joins TRBV7-9 to TRBJ2-4; 7 nucleotides match TRBD1. There are 14 residues in the CDR3. V gave up 3 bases and J gave up 6 bases; unmatched junction bases: 5. CDR1 is SEHNR, CDR2 FQNEAQ, per germline (reference sequence). CDR3: CASSFDRESNIQYF. CDR3 in DNA: TGTGCCAGCAGCTTCGACAGGGAGTCAAACATTCAGTACTTC.

This chain connects TRBV20-1 to TRBJ2-1; 12 bases line up with TRBD2. This CDR3 comprises 15 residues. Trimming removed 5 bases from V and 9 bases from J; junction bases left unmatched: 11. Germline-derived CDR1 and CDR2 are DFQATT and SNEGSKA (reference sequence). The CDR3 DNA is TGCAGTGCTCCTTCCCGACTAGCGGGGGCGGGTGAGCAGTTCTTC. Translated: CSAPSRLAGAGEQFF.

The table lists this clonotype with a few counts. The V call is TRBV2, the J call TRBJ2-6; D possibly uses TRBD1 or TRBD2 (6 bases each). This CDR3 has 16 amino acids. The V gene lost 3 bases and the J gene lost 4 bases, with 13 bases spanning the gap. The germline CDR1 and CDR2 sequences are SNHLY and FYNNEI. CDR3 DNA: TGTGCCAGCAGTGATTTGGGGGGCGGGGGGGCCAACGTCCTGACTTTC. As protein: CASSDLGGGGANVLTF.

This clonotype was detected ten times or more. The chain is built from TRBV7-2 and TRBJ2-7, with D perhaps given as TRBD1 or TRBD2 (7 bases each). The V gene lost 4 bases and the J gene lost 2 bases, with 15 bases spanning the gap. CDR1 and CDR2 from the germline V gene are SGHTA and FQGNSA. The CDR3 runs 15 residues. The CDR3 sequence: CASSSRGEGTYEQYF. Here the CDR3 DNA reads TGTGCCAGCAGCTCCAGGGGGGAGGGAACCTACGAGCAGTACTTC.

The V gene is TRBV12-3 or TRBV12-4, the J gene TRBJ1-6; 8 bases map to TRBD1. J was trimmed by 2 bases and V by 5 bases; bases with no gene match: 5. CDR3 length: 16 residues. The CDR3 sequence: CASSPRGQAYNSPLHF. In DNA, the CDR3 is TGTGCCAGCAGTCCACGGGGACAGGCCTATAATTCACCCCTCCACTTT.

The chain has TRBV11-2 and TRBJ2-7, with TRBD2 identical over 8 bases. With V trimmed by 5 bases and J by 3 bases, 9 bases remained unmatched. Germline lookup yields CDR1 SGHAT and CDR2 FQNNGV. The CDR3 is 15 residues long. The CDR3 here is CASSPVAGIHYEQYF. The CDR3 DNA is TGTGCCAGCAGCCCCGTAGCGGGGATTCACTACGAGCAGTACTTC.

This chain connects TRBV4-3 to TRBJ2-1; the match to TRBD2 covers 8 bases. Trimming at V came to 4 bases and at J to 3 bases, leaving 8 bases not matched to a gene. Per germline, CDR1 LGHNA and CDR2 YSLEER. This CDR3 region has 16 residues. The CDR3, as DNA: TGCGCCAGCAGCCGAGGGGGGACTAGTGGCTACAATGAGCAGTTCTTC. This sequence encodes CASSRGGTSGYNEQFF.

This clonotype was seen a handful of times. The chain recombines TRBV2 with TRBJ1-4; D gene uncertain. Looked up from germline, CDR1 is SNHLY and CDR2 is FYNNEI. V lost 5 bases, J lost 10 bases, and 11 bases lay in between. CDR3 length: 12 amino acids. CDR3 amino acids: CASSSALGKLFF. The CDR3 nucleotides are TGTGCCAGCAGTTCAGCCCTCGGAAAACTGTTTTTT.

V and J are TRBV20-1 and TRBJ1-1; 8 nucleotides align to TRBD1. The CDR3 sequence is 15 residues long. V lost 4 bases to trimming and J lost 3 bases; unmatched junction nucleotides: 10. Germline CDR1 and CDR2: DFQATT and SNEGSKA (reference sequence). The CDR3 spells CSATTVAGGDTEAFF. The CDR3 region has the DNA TGCAGTGCTACTACCGTCGCAGGGGGCGACACTGAAGCTTTCTTT.

This chain joins TRBV7-9 and TRBJ1-6, with TRBD1 as a possible D gene (6 bases). Germline assignment: CDR1 SEHNR and CDR2 FQNEAQ (reference sequence). The CDR3 has 11 amino acids. Between the trimmed V and J ends, which lost 5 bases and 17 bases, there was a span of 13 bases. The CDR3 coding sequence is TGTGCCAGCAGCCAGGGACACGGCTTCCACTTT. Translating gives CASSQGHGFHF. Drawing the rest from reference TRBV7-9 and TRBJ1-6, the complete variable domain is DTGVSQNPRHKITKRGQNVTFRCDPISEHNRLYWYRQTLGQGPEFLTYFQNEAQLEKSRLLSDRFSAERPKGSFSTLEIQRTEQGDSAMYLCASSQGHGFHFGNGTRLTVT.

CDR3 protein: CASSFFETQYF. CDR3 sequence (DNA): TGTGCCAGCAGCTTCTTTGAGACCCAGTACTTC. The chain combines TRBV7-2 with TRBJ2-5; D remains ambiguous. The V and J ends lost 3 bases and 5 bases respectively, with 4 bases between them. Germline V CDR1 and CDR2: SGHTA, FQGNSA. The CDR3 is 11 residues long.

This clonotype was detected many times. This chain uses TRBV28 with TRBJ2-5; 7 nucleotides agree with TRBD2. Trimming removed 3 bases from V and 0 bases from J; junction bases left unmatched: 7. This CDR3 comprises 16 residues. In germline, CDR1 is MDHEN, CDR2 SYDVKM. Here the CDR3 DNA reads TGTGCCAGCAGTTTGGCGGGGGTTAGGGACCAAGAGACCCAGTACTTC. Its protein is CASSLAGVRDQETQYF.

By sample fraction, this clonotype is medium-sized. The chain couples TRBV7-2 to TRBJ2-7; D call uncertain. Looked up from germline, CDR1 is SGHTA and CDR2 is FQGNSA. Trimming removed 1 base from V and 7 bases from J, with 11 bases in between. The CDR3 sequence is 13 residues long. CDR3 region: CASSLELVMEQYF. The DNA for the CDR3 is TGTGCCAGCAGCTTAGAGCTAGTGATGGAGCAGTACTTC.